The 8 T cell receptor beta chains below all came from one sample that was sequenced in a study of blood T cell repertoires in COVID-19. Assay: immunoSEQ multiplex PCR; the TCRdb copy retains only in-frame clones and omits some. The table has 110,000 or so clones, less than 90% seen once. Sequencing used peripheral blood. These receptors were taken from a man aged 65 to 79 who had recovered from COVID-19.

A single count supports this clone. CDR3: CASSVGTGGRGGYTF. DNA of the CDR3: TGTGCCAGCAGCGTGGGGACAGGGGGCCGGGGAGGCTACACCTTC. V is TRBV9 and J is TRBJ1-2, with TRBD1 matching over 12 bases. CDR1 SGDLS and CDR2 YYNGEE come from the germline V gene. This CDR3 contains 15 residues. The V and J ends lost 2 bases and 8 bases, in that order; junction bases with no gene match: 7.

The genes are TRBV7-2 and TRBJ1-1; 9 bases match TRBD1. From germline, CDR1 is SGHTA and CDR2 FQGNSA. V shed 4 bases and J 1 base; nucleotides not matched to a gene: 4. The CDR3 has 15 amino acids. The CDR3 reads CASSWTGAGNTEAFF. CDR3 coding DNA: TGTGCCAGCAGCTGGACAGGGGCTGGGAACACTGAAGCTTTCTTT. The complete variable domain, with remaining parts taken from reference TRBV7-2 and TRBJ1-1, reads GAGVSQSPSNKVTEKGKDVELRCDPISGHTALYWYRQSLGQGLEFLIYFQGNSAPDKSGLPSDRFSAERTGGSVSTLTIQRTQQEDSAVYLCASSWTGAGNTEAFFGQGTRLTVV.

A few counts support this clone. The chain employs TRBV12-1 and TRBJ2-1; the table's D call TRBD2 went unverified against the DNA. TRBV12-1 is a documented pseudogene. The CDR3 runs to 17 residues. As DNA, the CDR3 is TGTGCCAGCAGCTTTGCGAGTACTAGCGGGGGATACAATGAGCAGTTCTTC. Protein sequence: CASSFASTSGGYNEQFF.

This clone appeared once. This chain links TRBV4-3 with TRBJ2-2; 7 bases agree with TRBD1. This CDR3 region has 15 residues. Germline CDR1 reads LGHNA; CDR2 reads YSLEER. With V trimmed by 1 base and J by 3 bases, 2 bases remained unmatched. The CDR3 here is CASSQATGYTGELFF. DNA for the CDR3: TGCGCCAGCAGCCAAGCGACAGGGTACACCGGGGAGCTGTTTTTT.

The chain combines TRBV7-2 with TRBJ2-5; 8 bases align to TRBD2. Germline CDR1 reads SGHTA; CDR2 reads FQGNSA. Trimming at V came to 5 bases and at J to 5 bases, leaving 10 bases not matched to a gene. The CDR3 is 15 amino acids. CDR3 DNA sequence: TGTGCCAGCAGCACCCCCGGGACTAGGCGGGAGACCCAGTACTTC. Encoded protein: CASSTPGTRRETQYF.

CDR3 sequence: CASSLADRGQGNTIYF. The DNA of the CDR3 is TGTGCCAGCAGCTTAGCCGACAGGGGGCAAGGAAACACCATATATTTT. This chain links TRBV7-9 with TRBJ1-3, with TRBD1 identical over 10 bases. Unmatched junction bases numbered 3, after V lost 0 bases and J lost 4 bases. The CDR3 contains 16 residues. CDR1 is SEHNR, CDR2 FQNEAQ, per germline (reference sequence).

This chain joins TRBV18 and TRBJ2-3; tentatively, D is TRBD2 (5 bases). CDR1 and CDR2 (germline): KGHSH, LQKENI. V lost 6 bases and J lost 5, with 15 bases in between. This CDR3 contains 14 residues. The CDR3 protein is CASSTRGSLDTQYF. In DNA, the CDR3 is TGTGCCAGCTCTACCAGAGGGTCCTTAGATACGCAGTATTTT.

The rearrangement uses TRBV11-3 and TRBJ2-1, with a possible D match to TRBD1 (6 bases). V was cut by 4 bases and J by 3 bases, with 10 bases left in between. The germline gives CDR1 SGHNT, CDR2 YENEEA. The CDR3 loop spans 14 amino acids. The CDR3 DNA is TGTGCCAGCAGCTCGGGACAAATCTACAATGAGCAGTTCTTC. Translating gives CASSSGQIYNEQFF.